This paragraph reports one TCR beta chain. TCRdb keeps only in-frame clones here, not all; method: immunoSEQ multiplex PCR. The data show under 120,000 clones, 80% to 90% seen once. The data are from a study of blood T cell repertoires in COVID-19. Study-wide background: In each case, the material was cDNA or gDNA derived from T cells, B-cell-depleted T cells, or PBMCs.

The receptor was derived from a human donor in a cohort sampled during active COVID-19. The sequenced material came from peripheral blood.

The CDR3 reads CASSLEASGPSYEQYF. CDR3 DNA: TGCGCCAGCAGCTTGGAGGCTAGCGGGCCGTCCTACGAGCAGTACTTC. The chain links TRBV5-1 to TRBJ2-7; 8 bases map to TRBD2. Looked up from germline, CDR1 is SGHRS and CDR2 is YFSETQ. The CDR3 consists of 16 residues. V shed 0 bases, J shed 1 base, and the junction held 6 bases outside the gene matches.